Listed below are T cell receptor beta chains from one sample, sequenced in a study of cytomegalovirus exposure and HLA in healthy donors. TCRdb's copy holds only in-frame clones and misses some; the assay was immunoSEQ multiplex PCR. The sample has approximately 77,000 clones, and its top ten clones hold about 4.6%. The sequenced material came from PBMCs. The receptors shown here come from a man between 25 and 39 years old in good health and CMV-seronegative. The CDR3 runs from the conserved cysteine through the conserved F or W. The D gene is left open where the match is weak.

j_gene: TRBJ1-5
v_gene: TRBV19
d_gene: NA
CDR3nt: TGTGCCAGTAGTATGAGATGGGGGGACGGAAGCAATCAGCCCCAGCATTTT
CDR3aa: CASSMRWGDGSNQPQHF

j_gene: TRBJ1-2
v_gene: TRBV19
d_gene: NA
CDR3nt: TGTGCCAGTAGTATACTACGGGCTAACTATGGCTACACCTTC
CDR3aa: CASSILRANYGYTF

j_gene: TRBJ2-3
v_gene: TRBV5-1
d_gene: TRBD1
CDR3nt: TGCGCCAGCAGCTTGGGCGTAGGGGGCGCAGATACGCAGTATTTT
CDR3aa: CASSLGVGGADTQYF

j_gene: TRBJ2-7
v_gene: TRBV19
d_gene: NA
CDR3nt: TGTGCCAGTAGTATATTTGTGAGTTACGAGCAGTACTTC
CDR3aa: CASSIFVSYEQYF

j_gene: TRBJ1-2
v_gene: TRBV11-2
d_gene: TRBD1
CDR3nt: TGTGCCAGCAGCCGACAGGGGGCGTTTAACTATGGCTACACCTTC
CDR3aa: CASSRQGAFNYGYTF

j_gene: TRBJ2-5
v_gene: TRBV7-8
d_gene: TRBD2
CDR3nt: TGTGCCAGCAGCTTAGGTCTAGCGGGGGGAAGAGAGACCCAGTACTTC
CDR3aa: CASSLGLAGGRETQYF

j_gene: TRBJ2-2
v_gene: TRBV5-1
d_gene: NA
CDR3nt: TGCGCCAGCAGTGAGGAAATCGGGGAGCTGTTTTTT
CDR3aa: CASSEEIGELFF

j_gene: TRBJ2-1
v_gene: TRBV10-1
d_gene: NA
CDR3nt: TGCGCCAGCAGTGAAACGTGGGGGCAGAACAATGAGCAGTTCTTC
CDR3aa: CASSETWGQNNEQFF

j_gene: TRBJ1-5
v_gene: TRBV6-5
d_gene: TRBD1
CDR3nt: TGTGCCAGCAGTTCCAGGGGGGCTGACCAGCCCCAGCATTTT
CDR3aa: CASSSRGADQPQHF

j_gene: TRBJ1-2
v_gene: TRBV5-6
d_gene: NA
CDR3nt: TGTGCCAGCAGCGCTGGACAGCTCTATGGCTACACCTTC
CDR3aa: CASSAGQLYGYTF

j_gene: TRBJ1-4
v_gene: TRBV7-9
d_gene: NA
CDR3nt: TGTGCCAGCACCCCCCTGGATAGGGGAAAACTGTTTTTT
CDR3aa: CASTPLDRGKLFF

j_gene: TRBJ2-5
v_gene: TRBV5-1
d_gene: NA
CDR3nt: TGCGCCAGCAGCTCACCCCTAGGGGCTCAAGAGACCCAGTACTTC
CDR3aa: CASSSPLGAQETQYF

j_gene: TRBJ2-7
v_gene: TRBV18
d_gene: NA
CDR3nt: TGTGCCAGCTCACCACTCGACGGACTCTCCGAGCAGTACTTC
CDR3aa: CASSPLDGLSEQYF

j_gene: TRBJ1-5
v_gene: TRBV15
d_gene: NA
CDR3nt: TGTGCCACCAGCAGAGAGCCGGGGGGACAGCCCCAGCATTTT
CDR3aa: CATSREPGGQPQHF

j_gene: TRBJ2-7
v_gene: TRBV18
d_gene: TRBD2
CDR3nt: TGTGCCGGGCGAGCTAGCGGCAGCTCCTACGAGCAGTACTTC
CDR3aa: CAGRASGSSYEQYF

j_gene: TRBJ1-6
v_gene: TRBV30
d_gene: TRBD1
CDR3nt: TGTGCCTGGAGTACAGGGGACTTGTATTCACCCCTCCACTTT
CDR3aa: CAWSTGDLYSPLHF

j_gene: TRBJ1-2
v_gene: TRBV18
d_gene: TRBD1
CDR3nt: TGTGCCAGCTCACGTTCGGACAGGGGAATTGGCTACACCTTC
CDR3aa: CASSRSDRGIGYTF

j_gene: TRBJ1-5
v_gene: TRBV5-5
d_gene: NA
CDR3nt: TGTGCCAGCAGTCGCACCGGGAGTAGCAATCAGCCCCAGCATTTT
CDR3aa: CASSRTGSSNQPQHF

j_gene: TRBJ1-5
v_gene: TRBV6-6
d_gene: NA
CDR3nt: TGTGCCAGCAGTTACGCACAGATCAATCAGCCCCAGCATTTT
CDR3aa: CASSYAQINQPQHF

j_gene: TRBJ2-5
v_gene: TRBV18
d_gene: TRBD2
CDR3nt: TGTGCCAGCTCACCACGCCTAGCGGGAGCGGAGACCCAGTACTTC
CDR3aa: CASSPRLAGAETQYF

j_gene: TRBJ2-5
v_gene: TRBV4-1
d_gene: TRBD2
CDR3nt: TGCGCCAGCAGCCAAGACGGCGGGAGGGCCAGGAGGGAGACCCAGTACTTC
CDR3aa: CASSQDGGRARRETQYF

j_gene: TRBJ2-5
v_gene: TRBV2
d_gene: TRBD1
CDR3nt: TGTGCCAGCACTTTGGACAGGGAAGAGACCCAGTACTTC
CDR3aa: CASTLDREETQYF

j_gene: TRBJ1-1
v_gene: TRBV6-4
d_gene: TRBD1
CDR3nt: TGTGCCAGCAGTGAACAGGGGGGAAACACTGAAGCTTTCTTT
CDR3aa: CASSEQGGNTEAFF

j_gene: TRBJ2-1
v_gene: TRBV5-1
d_gene: NA
CDR3nt: TGCGCCAGCAGCTACTGGGGAGATGAGCAGTTCTTC
CDR3aa: CASSYWGDEQFF

j_gene: TRBJ2-3
v_gene: TRBV2
d_gene: TRBD2
CDR3nt: TGTGCCAGCAGCATGGGCGGGAGAAGCACAGATACGCAGTATTTT
CDR3aa: CASSMGGRSTDTQYF

j_gene: TRBJ2-5
v_gene: TRBV7-6
d_gene: TRBD1
CDR3nt: TGTGCCAGCAGTCACGGACAGGGCAACCAAGAGACCCAGTACTTC
CDR3aa: CASSHGQGNQETQYF

j_gene: TRBJ1-4
v_gene: TRBV4-2
d_gene: NA
CDR3nt: TGTGCCAGCAGCCAGCCGACTGCAACTAATGAAAAACTGTTTTTT
CDR3aa: CASSQPTATNEKLFF

j_gene: TRBJ1-2
v_gene: TRBV6-5
d_gene: NA
CDR3nt: TGTGCCAGCAGATCCCCTCGGCAGGGATATGGCTACACCTTC
CDR3aa: CASRSPRQGYGYTF

j_gene: TRBJ2-7
v_gene: TRBV18
d_gene: TRBD1
CDR3nt: TGTGCCAGCTCCTTCAGGGCGACAGGGATCCACGAGCAGTACTTC
CDR3aa: CASSFRATGIHEQYF

j_gene: TRBJ1-1
v_gene: TRBV5-4
d_gene: NA
CDR3nt: TGTGCCAGCAGCTTCCCCTGGGGAGCGGACACTGAAGCTTTCTTT
CDR3aa: CASSFPWGADTEAFF

j_gene: TRBJ2-5
v_gene: TRBV7-9
d_gene: TRBD2
CDR3nt: TGTGCCAGCAGCCGGACTAGCGGGGGGGAACAAGAGACCCAGTACTTC
CDR3aa: CASSRTSGGEQETQYF

j_gene: TRBJ2-7
v_gene: TRBV4-1
d_gene: NA
CDR3nt: TGCGCCAGCAGCCTAATCCCCTTACTAAGCGCCTACGAGCAGTACTTC
CDR3aa: CASSLIPLLSAYEQYF

j_gene: TRBJ2-7
v_gene: TRBV4-2
d_gene: NA
CDR3nt: TGTGCCAGCAGCCAATTGGGGCAGGGCTACGAGCAGTACTTC
CDR3aa: CASSQLGQGYEQYF

j_gene: TRBJ1-2
v_gene: TRBV15
d_gene: TRBD1
CDR3nt: TGTGCCACCAGCAGAGCTCATAGGGGGGACAGGGAGGGCTATGGCTACACCTTC
CDR3aa: CATSRAHRGDREGYGYTF

j_gene: TRBJ2-1
v_gene: TRBV5-1
d_gene: NA
CDR3nt: TGCGCCAGCAGCTTGGCAAACCCCCAGTACAATGAGCAGTTCTTC
CDR3aa: CASSLANPQYNEQFF

j_gene: TRBJ1-3
v_gene: TRBV5-6
d_gene: TRBD1
CDR3nt: TGTGCCAGCAGCTTGCAGGGGGACACCATATATTTT
CDR3aa: CASSLQGDTIYF

j_gene: TRBJ2-7
v_gene: TRBV11-2
d_gene: NA
CDR3nt: TGTGCCAGCAGCTTAGCAGGAATCTCCTACGAGCAGTACTTC
CDR3aa: CASSLAGISYEQYF

j_gene: TRBJ1-5
v_gene: TRBV4-1
d_gene: NA
CDR3nt: TGCGCCAGCAGCCAAGATGCGGGCATGGAGAATCAGCCCCAGCATTTT
CDR3aa: CASSQDAGMENQPQHF

j_gene: TRBJ2-7
v_gene: TRBV11-1
d_gene: NA
CDR3nt: TGTGCCAGCAGCTTAGTAATGCGCTCCTACGAGCAGTACTTC
CDR3aa: CASSLVMRSYEQYF

j_gene: TRBJ1-4
v_gene: TRBV5-3
d_gene: NA
CDR3nt: TGTGCCAGAAGCTTGCGTTTTAAACTGTTTTTT
CDR3aa: CARSLRFKLFF

j_gene: TRBJ2-1
v_gene: TRBV29-1
d_gene: TRBD2
CDR3nt: TGCAGCATCGGGGGAAGCGGGATAAGCTCCTACAATGAGCAGTTCTTC
CDR3aa: CSIGGSGISSYNEQFF

j_gene: TRBJ2-2
v_gene: TRBV5-6
d_gene: TRBD2
CDR3nt: TGTGCCAGCAGCTTAGCGGGGGGGCCTCACACCGGGGAGCTGTTTTTT
CDR3aa: CASSLAGGPHTGELFF